This is a list of T cell receptor beta chains from one sample in a study of T cells in Graves' hyperthyroidism and ophthalmopathy. TCRdb reprocessed the multiplex PCR reads via MiXCR and lists one record per CDR3 protein. In the table there are over 500,000 distinct CDR3 sequences, around 50% of which are singletons. The sequenced sample consisted of peripheral blood or thyroid tissue (not recorded which). The receptor source for this set is an adult woman with Graves' disease, either hyperthyroidism or ophthalmopathy (not recorded which). CDR3s include the opening cysteine and the closing phenylalanine or tryptophan. The D gene is left open where the match is weak. Rows may omit the clone size; those that give it use once, few, many or a size class.

j_call clone_size cdr3_length d_call v_call cdr3_aa cdr3_nt
TRBJ1-1 NA 15 TRBD1 TRBV7-9 CASNLGQGRDTEAFF TGTGCCAGCAACCTCGGACAGGGGAGGGACACTGAAGCTTTCTTT
TRBJ1-2 NA 13 TRBD1 TRBV29-1 CSLKGASNYGYTF TGCAGCTTGAAGGGGGCAAGCAACTATGGCTACACCTTC
TRBJ1-5 many 15 NA TRBV4-1 CASSQDHTARIPQHF TGCGCCAGCAGCCAAGATCACACAGCCCGAATCCCCCAGCATTTT
TRBJ2-7 NA 15 TRBD2 TRBV27 CASSRSTSGSAEQYF TGTGCCAGCAGTCGATCGACTAGCGGGAGCGCCGAGCAGTACTTC
TRBJ1-1 NA 13 NA TRBV2 CASNNQGNTEAFF TGTGCCAGCAACAATCAGGGAAACACTGAAGCTTTCTTT
TRBJ1-1 NA 13 NA TRBV19 CASSGNGWTEAFF TGTGCCAGTAGTGGAAACGGATGGACTGAAGCTTTCTTT
TRBJ2-5 NA 13 NA TRBV20-1 CSATEARDQPQYF TGCAGTGCTACCGAGGCCAGGGATCAGCCCCAGTACTTC
TRBJ1-5 many 13 NA TRBV7-2 CASSFTQRQPQHF TGTGCCAGCAGCTTTACACAGAGACAGCCCCAGCATTTT
TRBJ2-5 NA 14 NA TRBV15 CATSSPSWGETQYF TGTGCCACCAGCTCACCTTCCTGGGGAGAGACCCAGTACTTC
TRBJ2-5 NA 15 NA TRBV10-3 CAISESGTSEETQYF TGTGCCATCAGTGAGTCCGGGACTTCAGAAGAGACCCAGTACTTC